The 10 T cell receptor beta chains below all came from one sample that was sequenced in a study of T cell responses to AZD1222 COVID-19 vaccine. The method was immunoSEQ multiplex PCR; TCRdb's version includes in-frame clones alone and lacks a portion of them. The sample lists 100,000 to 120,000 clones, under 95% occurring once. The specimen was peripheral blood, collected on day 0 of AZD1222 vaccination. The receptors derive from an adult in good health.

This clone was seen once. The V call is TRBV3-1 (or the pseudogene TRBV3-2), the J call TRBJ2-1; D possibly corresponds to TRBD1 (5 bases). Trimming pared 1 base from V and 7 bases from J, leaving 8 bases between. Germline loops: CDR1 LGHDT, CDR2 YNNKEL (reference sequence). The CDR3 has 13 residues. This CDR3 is CASSQGRQNEQFF. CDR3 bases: TGTGCCAGCAGCCAAGGGAGACAGAATGAGCAGTTCTTC.

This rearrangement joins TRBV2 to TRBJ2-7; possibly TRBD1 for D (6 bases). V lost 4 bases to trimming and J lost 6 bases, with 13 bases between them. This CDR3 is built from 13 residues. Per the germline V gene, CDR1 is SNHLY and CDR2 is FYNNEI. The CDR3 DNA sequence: TGTGCCAGCAGTGGCTACAGGGCCGTCGAGCAGTACTTC. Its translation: CASSGYRAVEQYF.

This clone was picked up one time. The DNA of the CDR3 is TGTGCCAGCAGCACAGGGGGCGTAAACAATGAGCAGTTCTTC. Its protein is CASSTGGVNNEQFF. This sequence joins TRBV11-3 and TRBJ2-1; 9 bases map to TRBD1. CDR1 is SGHNT, CDR2 YENEEA, per germline. The CDR3 length is 14 residues. Trimming took 5 bases from V and 5 from J; bases not matched to a gene: 4.

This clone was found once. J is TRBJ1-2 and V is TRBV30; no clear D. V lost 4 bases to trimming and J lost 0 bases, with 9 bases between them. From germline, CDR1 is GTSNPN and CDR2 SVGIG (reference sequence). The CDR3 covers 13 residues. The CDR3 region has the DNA TGTGCCTGGAAGAAACGGTCTAACTATGGCTACACCTTC. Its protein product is CAWKKRSNYGYTF.

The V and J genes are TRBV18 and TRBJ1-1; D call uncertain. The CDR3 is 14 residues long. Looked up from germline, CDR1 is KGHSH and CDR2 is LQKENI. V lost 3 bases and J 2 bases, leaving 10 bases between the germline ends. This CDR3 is CASSPSDGNTEAFF. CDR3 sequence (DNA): TGTGCCAGCTCACCGTCGGACGGAAACACTGAAGCTTTCTTT. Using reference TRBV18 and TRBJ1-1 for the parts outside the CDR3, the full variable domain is NAGVMQNPRHLVRRRGQEARLRCSPMKGHSHVYWYRQLPEEGLKFMVYLQKENIIDESGMPKERFSAEFPKEGPSILRIQQVVRGDSAAYFCASSPSDGNTEAFFGQGTRLTVV.

The chain's CDR3 is CSVGRVMNTEAFF. Written as DNA, the CDR3 is TGCAGCGTTGGAAGGGTTATGAACACTGAAGCTTTCTTT. The rearrangement links TRBV29-1 to TRBJ1-1; D remains ambiguous. Trimming left V 4 bases short and J 0 bases short, with 9 bases between. This CDR3 has 13 residues. CDR1 and CDR2 (germline): SQVTM, ANQGSEA.

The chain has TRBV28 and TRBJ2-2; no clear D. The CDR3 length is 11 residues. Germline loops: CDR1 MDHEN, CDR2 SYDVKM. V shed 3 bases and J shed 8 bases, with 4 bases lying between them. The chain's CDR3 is CASSFRGELFF. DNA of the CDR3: TGTGCCAGCAGTTTCCGTGGGGAGCTGTTTTTT. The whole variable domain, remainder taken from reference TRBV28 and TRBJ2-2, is DVKVTQSSRYLVKRTGEKVFLECVQDMDHENMFWYRQDPGLGLRLIYFSYDVKMKEKGDIPEGYSVSREKKERFSLILESASTNQTSMYLCASSFRGELFFGEGSRLTVL.

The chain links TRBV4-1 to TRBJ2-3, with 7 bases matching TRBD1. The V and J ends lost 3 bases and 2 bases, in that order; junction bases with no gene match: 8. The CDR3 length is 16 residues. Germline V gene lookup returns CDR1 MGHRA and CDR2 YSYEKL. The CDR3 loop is CASSHRQGRPTDTQYF. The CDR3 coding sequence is TGCGCCAGCAGCCACCGACAGGGAAGACCCACAGATACGCAGTATTTT.

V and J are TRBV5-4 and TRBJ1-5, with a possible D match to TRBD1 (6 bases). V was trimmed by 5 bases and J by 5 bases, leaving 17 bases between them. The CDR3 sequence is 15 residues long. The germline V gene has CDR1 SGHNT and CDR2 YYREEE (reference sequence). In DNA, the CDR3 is TGTGCCAGCAGTCTCGGGGGCGCAAGGGATCAGCCCCAGCATTTT. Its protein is CASSLGGARDQPQHF. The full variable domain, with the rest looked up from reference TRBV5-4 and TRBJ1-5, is ETGVTQSPTHLIKTRGQQVTLRCSSQSGHNTVSWYQQALGQGPQFIFQYYREEENGRGNFPPRFSGLQFPNYSSELNVNALELDDSALYLCASSLGGARDQPQHFGDGTRLSIL.

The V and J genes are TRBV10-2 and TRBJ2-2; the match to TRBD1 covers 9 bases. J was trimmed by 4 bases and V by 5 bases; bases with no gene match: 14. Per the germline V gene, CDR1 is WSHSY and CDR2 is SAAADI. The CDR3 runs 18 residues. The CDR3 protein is CASSRGTGRYRGTGELFF. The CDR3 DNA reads TGCGCCAGCAGTCGCGGGACAGGGAGGTATCGTGGCACCGGGGAGCTGTTTTTT.